Below are 32 T cell receptor beta chains sequenced from a single sample in a study of blood T cell repertoires in COVID-19. Clones were sequenced by immunoSEQ multiplex PCR, and TCRdb holds only the in-frame ones, with some missing. The sample shows some 280,000 clones, about nine tenths of them seen only once. Sequencing was carried out using peripheral blood. Receptors originate from a woman in her thirties with active or convalescent COVID-19.

The V and J genes are TRBV5-4 and TRBJ2-3, with a tentative D call TRBD2 (6 bases). The CDR3 covers 15 residues. The germline V gene encodes CDR1 SGHNT and CDR2 YYREEE (reference sequence). Trimming shortened V by 5 bases and J by 10 bases, and 23 bases separated the two germline ends. Here the CDR3 DNA reads TGTGCCAGCAGTCCCGGGGTGCGGGACGGCAGGGCGCAGTATTTT. Its translation is CASSPGVRDGRAQYF. Filled out from reference TRBV5-4 and TRBJ2-3, the complete variable domain reads ETGVTQSPTHLIKTRGQQVTLRCSSQSGHNTVSWYQQALGQGPQFIFQYYREEENGRGNFPPRFSGLQFPNYSSELNVNALELDDSALYLCASSPGVRDGRAQYFGPGTRLTVL.

The chain links TRBV2 to TRBJ1-5; 12 bases agree with TRBD1. The CDR3 spans 15 residues. V shed 4 bases and J 6 bases; nucleotides not matched to a gene: 4. CDR1 and CDR2 from the germline V gene are SNHLY and FYNNEI. The CDR3: CASSVGQGAGQPQHF. CDR3 sequence (DNA): TGTGCCAGCAGTGTGGGACAGGGGGCCGGTCAGCCCCAGCATTTT.

The J gene is TRBJ2-7, the V gene TRBV3-1 (or the pseudogene TRBV3-2), with 7 bases fitting TRBD1. The CDR3 has 14 amino acids. Germline CDR1 and CDR2: LGHDT and YNNKEL (reference sequence). The trim removed 2 bases at V and 1 base at J, leaving 2 bases unmatched. The DNA for the CDR3 is TGTGCCAGCAGCCAAAACAGGGGATCCTACGAGCAGTACTTC. Residues: CASSQNRGSYEQYF.

V gene TRBV24-1 combines with J gene TRBJ2-3, with D uncertain. V dropped 5 bases and J dropped 2 bases, with 7 bases sitting between them. This CDR3 region has 13 residues. Germline CDR1 KGHDR, CDR2 SFDVKD. In DNA form, the CDR3 reads TGTGCCACCAGTGGACAAATCACAGATACGCAGTATTTT. Translation: CATSGQITDTQYF.

V gene TRBV25-1 combines with J gene TRBJ2-5; TRBD2 agrees at 9 bases. CDR1 and CDR2 (germline): MGHDK, SYGVNS. The J segment lost 4 bases and the V segment lost 5 bases, leaving 8 bases of the junction unmatched. The CDR3 loop spans 15 amino acids. CDR3 sequence reads: CASSKGGSGGETQYF. The CDR3 nucleotides read TGTGCCAGCAGTAAAGGGGGTAGCGGGGGAGAGACCCAGTACTTC.

The V call is TRBV9, the J call TRBJ2-5; 7 nucleotides agree with TRBD1. Germline CDR1 and CDR2: SGDLS and YYNGEE. After removal of 1 base from V and 4 bases from J, the junction contained 7 bases not matched to a gene. The CDR3 length is 15 residues. The CDR3 bases are TGTGCCAGCAGCGTAAGCGAGGGGGCCTCAGAGACCCAGTACTTC. Encoded protein: CASSVSEGASETQYF.

This clone was picked up a small number of times. The chain links TRBV29-1 to TRBJ1-1, with TRBD1 identical over 10 bases. The V segment lost 7 bases and the J segment 10 bases; nucleotides outside the gene matches: 6. The CDR3 length is 11 residues. The germline V gene has CDR1 SQVTM and CDR2 ANQGSEA. The DNA of the CDR3 is TGCAGCGCTGACAGGGGGCAGGGAGCTTTCTTT. Protein: CSADRGQGAFF.

This chain connects TRBV5-6 to TRBJ1-5; 7 bases line up with TRBD1. The V gene end was trimmed by 3 bases and the J gene end by 2 bases; junction bases not matched to a gene: 14. The CDR3 length is 18 residues. Germline V gene data show CDR1 as SGHDT and CDR2 as YYEEEE. DNA of the CDR3: TGTGCCAGCAGCTCAGCTCGGACAGGCCGGCTTGGCAATCAGCCCCAGCATTTT. Amino acids: CASSSARTGRLGNQPQHF.

This clone was seen once. The rearrangement uses TRBV4-3 and TRBJ2-1, with a tentative D call TRBD1 (6 bases). V gave up 2 bases and J gave up 2 bases, with 10 bases separating them. In germline, CDR1 is LGHNA, CDR2 YSLEER. The CDR3 loop spans 15 amino acids. This chain's CDR3 is CASSQNRVPYNEQFF. CDR3 coding DNA: TGCGCCAGCAGCCAAAACAGGGTCCCCTACAATGAGCAGTTCTTC.

A word on this clone: The sample carries other DNA sequences with the same CDR3. This chain uses TRBV19 with TRBJ1-2; 9 nucleotides agree with TRBD1. The CDR3 is 14 residues long. Looked up from germline, CDR1 is LNHDA and CDR2 is SQIVND (reference sequence). V lost 3 bases and J lost 2; bases outside the gene matches: 1. In nucleotides, the CDR3 is TGTGCCAGTAGTATCGGGACAGGGAACTATGGCTACACCTTC. Translated: CASSIGTGNYGYTF.

This clone has a count of ten or more. The chain uses TRBV3-1 (or the pseudogene TRBV3-2) and TRBJ1-6; perhaps TRBD1 as D (6 bases). CDR1 and CDR2 (germline): LGHDT, YNNKEL (reference sequence). CDR3 length: 16 amino acids. The V end lost 1 base, the J end lost 7 bases, and 14 bases lay between the germline ends. Written as DNA, the CDR3 is TGTGCCAGCAGCCAAGTTATTGGACAGTCCAATTCACCCCTCCACTTT. As protein: CASSQVIGQSNSPLHF.

DNA of the CDR3: TGTGCCTGGAGGCCCCGGTTCCGGGGAGATACGCAGTATTTT. It translates to CAWRPRFRGDTQYF. This chain connects TRBV30 to TRBJ2-3, with D perhaps matching TRBD2 (5 bases). This CDR3 is built from 14 residues. Trimming removed 3 bases from V and 5 bases from J, with 15 bases in between. CDR1 and CDR2 (germline): GTSNPN, SVGIG (reference sequence). Complete variable domain (other parts from reference TRBV30 and TRBJ2-3): SQTIHQWPATLVQPVGSPLSLECTVEGTSNPNLYWYRQAAGRGLQLLFYSVGIGQISSEVPQNLSASRPQDRQFILSSKKLLLSDSGFYLCAWRPRFRGDTQYFGPGTRLTVL.

V gene TRBV6-5 combines with J gene TRBJ2-1, with 8 bases lining up with TRBD2. There are 14 residues in the CDR3. CDR1 is MNHEY and CDR2 is SVGAGI in the germline V gene. J was trimmed by 8 bases and V by 6 bases; bases with no gene match: 9. The CDR3 loop reads CASRPGRGGDEQFF. For the CDR3, the DNA is TGTGCCAGCAGGCCCGGGAGGGGGGGGGATGAGCAGTTCTTC.

The gene calls are TRBV5-1 and TRBJ2-2; 7 nucleotides match TRBD1. V was pared by 5 bases and J by 0 bases, with 7 bases of the junction left unmatched. Per germline, CDR1 SGHRS and CDR2 YFSETQ. The CDR3 extends over 16 amino acids. CDR3 in amino acids: CASRARQGTNTGELFF. In DNA, the CDR3 is TGCGCCAGCAGGGCGAGACAGGGAACGAACACCGGGGAGCTGTTTTTT.

The rearrangement links TRBV30 to TRBJ1-5; the D gene is possibly TRBD1 (5 bases). The CDR3 has 15 residues. Germline assignment: CDR1 GTSNPN and CDR2 SVGIG (reference sequence). Trimming cost V 0 bases and J 4 bases, with 13 bases left between them. In nucleotides, the CDR3 is TGTGCCTGGAGTGTTAGCACAGGTCAAAATCAGCCCCAGCATTTT. Its translation: CAWSVSTGQNQPQHF.

This clone was seen once. V is TRBV11-2 and J is TRBJ2-5; 11 bases are a match to TRBD2. V gave up 4 bases and J gave up 1 base; unmatched junction bases: 5. CDR1 is SGHAT and CDR2 is FQNNGV in the germline V gene. This CDR3 has 16 amino acids. CDR3 in DNA: TGTGCCAGCAGCTCTCGTAGCGGGGGGGCCCAAGAGACCCAGTACTTC. Protein sequence: CASSSRSGGAQETQYF.

V gene TRBV5-6 combines with J gene TRBJ1-2; TRBD1 aligns across 9 bases. V lost 4 bases to trimming and J lost 8 bases; unmatched junction nucleotides: 9. CDR1 and CDR2 (germline): SGHDT, YYEEEE. There are 14 residues in the CDR3. CDR3 region: CASSAPGTGYGYTF. The DNA of the CDR3 is TGTGCCAGCAGCGCACCCGGGACAGGGTACGGCTACACCTTC. The variable domain in full, completed from reference TRBV5-6 and TRBJ1-2, reads DAGVTQSPTHLIKTRGQQVTLRCSPKSGHDTVSWYQQALGQGPQFIFQYYEEEERQRGNFPDRFSGHQFPNYSSELNVNALLLGDSALYLCASSAPGTGYGYTFGSGTRLTVV.

V usage is TRBV5-5 and J usage is TRBJ1-3; perhaps TRBD1 as D (5 bases). The V end lost 4 bases, the J end lost 4 bases, and 15 bases lay between the germline ends. Germline CDR1 is SGHKS and CDR2 is YYEKEE (reference sequence). CDR3 size: 15 residues. The CDR3 DNA reads TGTGCCAGCAGCGGGGCCTACCCGCGCGGAAACACCATATATTTT. This gives the protein CASSGAYPRGNTIYF.

This chain links TRBV3-1 (or the pseudogene TRBV3-2) with TRBJ2-2; 8 bases match TRBD1. V was clipped by 4 bases and J by 1 base; unmatched bases: 5. Germline V gives CDR1 LGHDT, CDR2 YNNKEL (reference sequence). This CDR3 contains 16 residues. CDR3 protein: CASSPKGQENTGELFF. The CDR3 DNA reads as TGTGCCAGCAGCCCCAAGGGACAGGAGAACACCGGGGAGCTGTTTTTT.

A few counts support this clone. The CDR3 protein is CASSPRTSGGTSYEQYF. CDR3 nucleotides: TGTGCCAGCAGCCCTCGGACTAGCGGGGGGACCTCCTACGAGCAGTACTTC. The chain combines TRBV21-1 with TRBJ2-7; the table's TRBD2 call for D was not verified on the DNA. TRBV21-1 is a known pseudogene. This CDR3 contains 17 residues.

J is TRBJ1-5 and V is TRBV7-4, with 7 bases identical to TRBD1. The junction had 10 bases not matched to a gene; V was cut back by 4 bases and J by 7 bases. Germline V gives CDR1 SGHVT, CDR2 SQSDAQ. The CDR3 runs 15 residues. The CDR3, as DNA: TGTGCCAGCAGCTCGACAGGGTTCGGAGAACAGCCCCAGCATTTT. Translated: CASSSTGFGEQPQHF.

The rearrangement joins TRBV30 to TRBJ1-2, with 7 bases that match TRBD1. This CDR3 has 14 amino acids. Per the germline V gene, CDR1 is GTSNPN and CDR2 is SVGIG (reference sequence). Germline trimming cut 4 bases from V and 8 bases from J; bases unmatched to any gene: 13. CDR3 residues: CAWNYQGGYKGYTF. CDR3 sequence (DNA): TGTGCCTGGAATTACCAGGGGGGATATAAGGGCTACACCTTC.

This clone has only a few counts. The chain is built from TRBV5-6 and TRBJ1-2, with D unclear. The length of the CDR3 is 12 residues. The V end lost 1 base, the J end lost 10 bases, and 11 bases lay between the germline ends. The germline gives CDR1 SGHDT, CDR2 YYEEEE. CDR3 DNA: TGTGCCAGCAGCTTGTTAGCTCGGGACTACACCTTC. This sequence encodes CASSLLARDYTF.

This chain uses TRBV15 with TRBJ2-7; unclear D gene. CDR1 is LNHNV, CDR2 YYDKDF, per germline (reference sequence). The CDR3 runs 13 residues. V gave up 5 bases and J gave up 4 bases, with 12 bases separating them. CDR3 nucleotides: TGTGCCACCAGCCTAGTAGACTCATACGAGCAGTACTTC. This encodes CATSLVDSYEQYF. The variable domain in full, with the rest retrieved from reference TRBV15 and TRBJ2-7, is DAMVIQNPRYQVTQFGKPVTLSCSQTLNHNVMYWYQQKSSQAPKLLFHYYDKDFNNEADTPDNFQSRRPNTSFCFLDIRSPGLGDTAMYLCATSLVDSYEQYFGPGTRLTVT.

V gene TRBV6-2 or TRBV6-3 combines with J gene TRBJ1-2, with TRBD1 identical over 10 bases. The CDR3 length is 14 residues. After removal of 2 bases from V and 6 bases from J, the junction contained 3 bases not matched to a gene. The V gene's germline CDR1 is MNHEY and CDR2 SVGEGT. CDR3 residues: CASSYDRGQDGYTF. CDR3 DNA: TGTGCCAGCAGTTACGACAGGGGGCAAGATGGCTACACCTTC.

The chain joins TRBV6-1 to TRBJ1-5; D uncertain. In germline, CDR1 is MNHNS, CDR2 SASEGT. The CDR3 has 14 residues. Trimming left V 8 bases short and J 9 bases short, with 20 bases between. CDR3 amino acids: CASHTNGEAAPQHF. The CDR3 region has the DNA TGTGCCAGCCACACGAACGGGGAGGCGGCGCCCCAGCATTTT.

The J gene is TRBJ1-1, the V gene TRBV5-6; weak D call: TRBD1 (6 bases). The V and J ends lost 4 bases and 0 bases respectively, with 16 bases between them. The CDR3 contains 16 residues. Looked up from germline, CDR1 is SGHDT and CDR2 is YYEEEE. The CDR3 spells CASSGTDSALNTEAFF. The CDR3 DNA sequence: TGTGCCAGCAGCGGGACGGACAGCGCCTTGAACACTGAAGCTTTCTTT.

The sample holds a few counts of this clone. The rearrangement links TRBV11-2 to TRBJ2-3; 7 bases align to TRBD1. The CDR3 length is 11 residues. V was pared by 8 bases and J by 5 bases, with 1 base of the junction left unmatched. Per germline, CDR1 SGHAT and CDR2 FQNNGV. The CDR3 DNA follows: TGTGCCAGCCGACAGGGAGATACGCAGTATTTT. It encodes CASRQGDTQYF.

The rearrangement joins TRBV7-2 to TRBJ1-5; TRBD1 agrees at 7 bases. Germline V gene lookup returns CDR1 SGHTA and CDR2 FQGNSA. This CDR3 comprises 13 residues. J lost 7 bases, V lost 4 bases, and 4 bases had no gene match. The CDR3 spells CASSSRGTQPQHF. The CDR3 nucleotides are TGTGCCAGCAGCTCCAGGGGGACGCAGCCCCAGCATTTT.

The V call is TRBV2, the J call TRBJ2-5, with a weak D call TRBD1 (5 bases). Germline assignment: CDR1 SNHLY and CDR2 FYNNEI. CDR3 size: 13 residues. Trimming removed 8 bases at V and 3 bases at J, with 13 bases between. DNA of the CDR3: TGTGCCAGCGGGCGAGCCAGGGAAGAGACCCAGTACTTC. Translated: CASGRAREETQYF.

Note on this clone: In the same sample, other DNA sequences code for this CDR3. V and J are TRBV6-5 and TRBJ2-3; possibly TRBD2 for D (5 bases). The germline V gene encodes CDR1 MNHEY and CDR2 SVGAGI. The germline V and J ends were trimmed by 6 bases and 4 bases, with 8 bases remaining between them. The CDR3 has 12 amino acids. CDR3 residues: CASSSRADTQYF. DNA of the CDR3: TGTGCCAGCAGCTCGAGGGCAGATACGCAGTATTTT.

The chain employs TRBV18 and TRBJ1-1; D unclear. The CDR3 spans 12 residues. The V gene lost 5 bases and the J gene lost 1 base, with 5 bases spanning the gap. The germline CDR1 and CDR2 sequences are KGHSH and LQKENI. CDR3 loop: CASSTGNTEAFF. The CDR3 nucleotides read TGTGCCAGCTCAACGGGGAACACTGAAGCTTTCTTT.